One T cell receptor (beta chain) is described in this entry. Using unique molecular identifiers, the investigators prepared the TCRbeta library. One entry per CDR3 protein results from TCRdb running MiXCR on the PCR reads. The sample records hundreds of thousands of distinct CDR3 sequences, 10% to 13% being singletons. This entry is derived from a study of T-cell reconstitution after alpha-beta-depleted transplantation in children. Deletions cut 0 bases from V and 4 bases from J, with 17 bases between. Germline V gene data show CDR1 as DFQATT and CDR2 as SNEGSKA (reference sequence). There are 16 residues in the CDR3.

The sample here was PBMCs from the stem cell graft donor, taken from the stem cell graft. V and J are TRBV20-1 and TRBJ2-3, with TRBD1 as a possible D gene (6 bases). The sequence came from a human donor who donated a stem cell graft to a child with acute myeloid leukemia. The CDR3 DNA reads as TGCAGTGCTAGAGATAGGCGCAGGGGAATTTCAGATACGCAGTATTTT. Translation gives CSARDRRRGISDTQYF.